This T cell receptor (beta chain) was obtained from a study of T cells in Graves' hyperthyroidism and ophthalmopathy. Points from the study as a whole: Blood also held most thyroid clonotypes expanded beyond 0.001.

A remark on this clonotype: The antigen is unknown.

Germline assignment: CDR1 SNHLY and CDR2 FYNNEI. The CDR3 length is 14 residues. V trimming: 7 bases; J trimming: 1 base; junction bases outside the gene matches: 5. Amplified TCR beta CDR3 regions derived from RNA transcripts. First-round RT-PCR with HTBI primers amplified the TCR CDR3 region. Each CDR3 protein gets one entry after TCRdb re-called the multiplex PCR reads with MiXCR. The repertoire holds just over 550,000 distinct CDR3 sequences, with around 45% as singletons. The chain employs TRBV2 and TRBJ2-7; 9 nucleotides agree with TRBD2. The sequence derives from a woman aged 18 to 35 with Graves' hyperthyroidism. Sequencing was carried out using peripheral blood or thyroid tissue (not recorded which). As DNA, the CDR3 is TGTGCCAGCAAAGCGGCGGGAGGGTCCTACGAGCAGTACTTC. Translating gives CASKAAGGSYEQYF. The whole variable domain, remainder taken from reference TRBV2 and TRBJ2-7, is EPEVTQTPSHQVTQMGQEVILRCVPISNHLYFYWYRQILGQKVEFLVSFYNNEISEKSEIFDDQFSVERPDGSNFTLKIRSTKLEDSAMYFCASKAAGGSYEQYFGPGTRLTVT.